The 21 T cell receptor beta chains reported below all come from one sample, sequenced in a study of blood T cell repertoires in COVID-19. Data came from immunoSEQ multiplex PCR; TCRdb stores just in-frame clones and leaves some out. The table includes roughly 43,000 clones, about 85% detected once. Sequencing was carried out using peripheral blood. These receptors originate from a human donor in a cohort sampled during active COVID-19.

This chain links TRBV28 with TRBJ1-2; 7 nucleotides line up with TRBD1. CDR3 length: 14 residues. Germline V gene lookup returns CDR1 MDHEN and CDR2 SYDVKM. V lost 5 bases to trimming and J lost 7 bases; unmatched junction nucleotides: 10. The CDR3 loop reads CASSPPTGRSGYTF. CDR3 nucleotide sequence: TGTGCCAGCAGTCCTCCGACAGGGAGGAGTGGCTACACCTTC.

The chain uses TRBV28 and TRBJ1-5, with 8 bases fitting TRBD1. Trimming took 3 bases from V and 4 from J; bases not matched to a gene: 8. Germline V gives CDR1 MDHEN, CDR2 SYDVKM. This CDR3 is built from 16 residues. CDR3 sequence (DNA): TGTGCCAGCAGTTTCGGGACAGGAGGGGGTAATCAGCCCCAGCATTTT. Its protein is CASSFGTGGGNQPQHF.

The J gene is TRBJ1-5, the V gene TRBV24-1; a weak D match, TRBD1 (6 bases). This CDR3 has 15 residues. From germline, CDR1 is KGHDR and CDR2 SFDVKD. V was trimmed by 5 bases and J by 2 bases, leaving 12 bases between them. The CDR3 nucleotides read TGTGCCACCAGTGGGGGGCGGGGGCGCAATCAGCCCCAGCATTTT. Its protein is CATSGGRGRNQPQHF.

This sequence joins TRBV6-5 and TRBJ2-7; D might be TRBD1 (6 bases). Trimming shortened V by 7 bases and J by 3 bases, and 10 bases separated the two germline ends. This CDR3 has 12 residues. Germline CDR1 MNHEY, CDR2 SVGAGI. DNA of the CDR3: TGTGCCAGCACGGACAGACTCTACGAGCAGTACTTC. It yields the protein CASTDRLYEQYF.

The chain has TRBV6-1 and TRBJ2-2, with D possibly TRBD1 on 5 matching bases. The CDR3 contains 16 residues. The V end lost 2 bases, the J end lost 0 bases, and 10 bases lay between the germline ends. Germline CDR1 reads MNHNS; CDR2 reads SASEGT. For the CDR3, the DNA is TGTGCCAGCAGTGAACAGTCAGGGTCGAACACCGGGGAGCTGTTTTTT. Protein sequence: CASSEQSGSNTGELFF.

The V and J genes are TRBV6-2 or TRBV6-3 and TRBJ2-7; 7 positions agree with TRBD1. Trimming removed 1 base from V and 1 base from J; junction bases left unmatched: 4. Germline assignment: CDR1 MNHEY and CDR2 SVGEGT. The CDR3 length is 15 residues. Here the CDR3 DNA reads TGTGCCAGCAGTTACTGGGGACAGAAGTCCTACGAGCAGTACTTC. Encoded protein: CASSYWGQKSYEQYF.

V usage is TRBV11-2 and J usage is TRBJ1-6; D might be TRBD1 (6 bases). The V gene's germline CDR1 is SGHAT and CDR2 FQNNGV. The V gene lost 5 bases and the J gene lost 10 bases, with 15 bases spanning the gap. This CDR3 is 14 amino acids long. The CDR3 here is CASSLAWGRSPLHF. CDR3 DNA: TGTGCCAGCAGCCTGGCGTGGGGGCGGTCACCCCTCCACTTT.

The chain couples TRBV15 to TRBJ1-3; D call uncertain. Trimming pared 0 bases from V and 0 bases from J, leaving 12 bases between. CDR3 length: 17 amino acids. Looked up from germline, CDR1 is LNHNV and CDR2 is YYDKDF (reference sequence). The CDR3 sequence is CATSRDIGGGSGNTIYF. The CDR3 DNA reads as TGTGCCACCAGCAGAGATATCGGCGGAGGCTCTGGAAACACCATATATTTT.

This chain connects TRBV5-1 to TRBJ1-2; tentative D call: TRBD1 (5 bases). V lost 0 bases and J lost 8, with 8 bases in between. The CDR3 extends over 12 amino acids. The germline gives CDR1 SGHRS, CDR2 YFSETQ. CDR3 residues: CASSLAGGGYTF. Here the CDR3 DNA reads TGCGCCAGCAGCTTGGCCGGGGGAGGCTACACCTTC.

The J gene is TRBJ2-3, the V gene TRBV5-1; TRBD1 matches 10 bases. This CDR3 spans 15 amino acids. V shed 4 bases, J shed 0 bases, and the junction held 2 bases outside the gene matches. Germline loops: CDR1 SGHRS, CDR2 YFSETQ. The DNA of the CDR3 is TGCGCCAGCAGCCGACAGGGGGCGAGCACAGATACGCAGTATTTT. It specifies CASSRQGASTDTQYF.

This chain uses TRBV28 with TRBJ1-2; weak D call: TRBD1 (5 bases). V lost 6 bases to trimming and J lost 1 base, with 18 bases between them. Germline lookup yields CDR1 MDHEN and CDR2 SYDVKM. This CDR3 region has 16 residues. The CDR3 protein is CASSPLAGLGNYGYTF. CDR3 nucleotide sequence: TGTGCCAGCAGCCCCCTCGCAGGGCTTGGTAACTATGGCTACACCTTC.

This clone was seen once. CDR3 sequence reads: CASSPGQGGETQYF. In DNA form, the CDR3 reads TGTGCCAGCAGCCCTGGACAGGGGGGGGAGACCCAGTACTTC. The V call is TRBV5-4, the J call TRBJ2-5, with 10 bases matching TRBD1. CDR3 length: 14 amino acids. The V gene's germline CDR1 is SGHNT and CDR2 YYREEE (reference sequence). The trim removed 4 bases at V and 5 bases at J, leaving 5 bases unmatched. The whole variable domain, remainder taken from reference TRBV5-4 and TRBJ2-5, is ETGVTQSPTHLIKTRGQQVTLRCSSQSGHNTVSWYQQALGQGPQFIFQYYREEENGRGNFPPRFSGLQFPNYSSELNVNALELDDSALYLCASSPGQGGETQYFGPGTRLLVL.

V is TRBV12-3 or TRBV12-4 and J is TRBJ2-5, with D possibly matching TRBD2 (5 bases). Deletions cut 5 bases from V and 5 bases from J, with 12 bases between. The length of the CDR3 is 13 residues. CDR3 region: CASSRGNGETQYF. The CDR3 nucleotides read TGTGCCAGCAGTCGGGGTAACGGGGAGACCCAGTACTTC.

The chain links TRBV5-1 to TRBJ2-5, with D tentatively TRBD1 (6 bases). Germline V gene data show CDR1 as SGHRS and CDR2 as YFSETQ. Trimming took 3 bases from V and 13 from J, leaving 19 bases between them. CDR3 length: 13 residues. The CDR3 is CASSYEGQSRRYF. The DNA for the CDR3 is TGCGCCAGCAGCTACGAAGGACAGAGCAGGCGGTACTTC.

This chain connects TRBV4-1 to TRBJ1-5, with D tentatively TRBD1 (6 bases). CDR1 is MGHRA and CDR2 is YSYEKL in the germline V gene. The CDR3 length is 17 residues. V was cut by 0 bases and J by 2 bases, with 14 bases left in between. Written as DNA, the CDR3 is TGCGCCAGCAGCCAAGATCTCAGGGGAGCTGGCAATCAGCCCCAGCATTTT. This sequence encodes CASSQDLRGAGNQPQHF.

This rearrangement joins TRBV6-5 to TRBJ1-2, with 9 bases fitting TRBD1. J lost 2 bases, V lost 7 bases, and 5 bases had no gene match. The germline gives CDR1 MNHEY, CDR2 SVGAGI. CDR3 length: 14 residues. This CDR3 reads CASTNTGGNYGYTF. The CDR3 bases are TGTGCCAGCACCAACACAGGGGGCAACTATGGCTACACCTTC.

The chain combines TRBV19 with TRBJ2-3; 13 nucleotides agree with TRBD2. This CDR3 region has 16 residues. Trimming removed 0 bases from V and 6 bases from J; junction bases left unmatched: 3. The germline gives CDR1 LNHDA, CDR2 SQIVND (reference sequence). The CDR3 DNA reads TGTGCCAGTAGTATAGAGGGACTAGCGGGGCAGGATACGCAGTATTTT. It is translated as CASSIEGLAGQDTQYF.

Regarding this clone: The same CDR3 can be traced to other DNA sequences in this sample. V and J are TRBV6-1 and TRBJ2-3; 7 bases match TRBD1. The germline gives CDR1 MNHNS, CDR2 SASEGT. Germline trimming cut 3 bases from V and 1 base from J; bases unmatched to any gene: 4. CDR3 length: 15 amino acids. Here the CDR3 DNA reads TGTGCCAGCAGTGAGGGGGACAGACGCACAGATACGCAGTATTTT. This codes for CASSEGDRRTDTQYF.

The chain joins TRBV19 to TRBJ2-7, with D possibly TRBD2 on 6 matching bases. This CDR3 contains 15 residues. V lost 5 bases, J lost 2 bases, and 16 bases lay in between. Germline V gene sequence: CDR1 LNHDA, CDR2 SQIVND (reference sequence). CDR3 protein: CASSWEVRTTYEQYF. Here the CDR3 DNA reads TGTGCCAGTAGTTGGGAGGTCCGAACGACCTACGAGCAGTACTTC.

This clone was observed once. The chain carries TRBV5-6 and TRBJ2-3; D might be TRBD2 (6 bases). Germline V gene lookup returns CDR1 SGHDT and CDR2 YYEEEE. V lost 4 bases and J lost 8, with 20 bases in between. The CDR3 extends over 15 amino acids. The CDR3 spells CASSETGTLRGTQYF. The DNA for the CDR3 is TGTGCCAGCAGCGAAACCGGGACTCTCCGGGGTACGCAGTATTTT.

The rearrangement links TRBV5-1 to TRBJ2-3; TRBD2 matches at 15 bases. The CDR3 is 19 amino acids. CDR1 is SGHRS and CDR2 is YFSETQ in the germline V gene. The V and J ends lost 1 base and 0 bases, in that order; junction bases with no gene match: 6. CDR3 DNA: TGCGCCAGCAGCTTGTCCGGGACTAGCGGGGGGCTAAGCACAGATACGCAGTATTTT. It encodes CASSLSGTSGGLSTDTQYF.